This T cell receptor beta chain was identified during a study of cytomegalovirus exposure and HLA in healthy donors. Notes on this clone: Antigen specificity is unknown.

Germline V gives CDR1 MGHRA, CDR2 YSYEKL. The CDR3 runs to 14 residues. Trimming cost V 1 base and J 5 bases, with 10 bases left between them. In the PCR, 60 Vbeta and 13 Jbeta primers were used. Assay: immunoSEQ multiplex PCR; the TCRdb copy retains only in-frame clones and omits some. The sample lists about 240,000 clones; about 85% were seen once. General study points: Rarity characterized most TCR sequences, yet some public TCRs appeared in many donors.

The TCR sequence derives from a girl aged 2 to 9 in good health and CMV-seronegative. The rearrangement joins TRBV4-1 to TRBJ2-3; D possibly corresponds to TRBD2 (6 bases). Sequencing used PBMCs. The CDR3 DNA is TGCGCCAGCAGCCAAGTCCTAGCGAAAGATACGCAGTATTTT. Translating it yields CASSQVLAKDTQYF.